This T cell receptor beta chain was observed in a study of T cell repertoires in cytomegalovirus infection. The overall study: As its CMV epitopes, the study selected recently identified HLA-C-restricted and well-studied HLA-B-restricted targets. From public TCR beta signatures came an indication of both CMV infection and matching HLA type. General study points: CMV-specific HLA-C-restricted TCR beta clonotypes dominated the ex vivo response. Carriage of CMV together with the relevant HLA was identifiable through cumulative public TCR beta family frequency.

TCRdb ran MiXCR on the reads and lists one entry per CDR3 protein. The table has 300,000 to 400,000 distinct CDR3 sequences, roughly 29% seen once; the top ten hold 20%. This clonotype was seen many times. Its antigen is unknown. This TCR was recovered from a human donor in good health (CMV status not recorded). Some clones in this sample may be carry-over from other donors' samples. The source material was cultured PBMCs, sampled from culture after CMV antigen stimulation.

CDR3 region: CASSLGLAGTEQYF. CDR3 nucleotide sequence: TGTGCCAGCAGCTTAGGGCTAGCGGGAACCGAGCAGTACTTC. The rearrangement joins TRBV7-2 to TRBJ2-7, with TRBD2 identical over 9 bases. The CDR3 runs to 14 residues. Germline lookup yields CDR1 SGHTA and CDR2 FQGNSA. V shed 1 base and J 6 bases; nucleotides not matched to a gene: 4.